These 2 T cell receptor beta chains were sequenced from one sample in a study of CD8+ T cells in alopecia areata. In each case, RNA was isolated and then reverse transcribed into cDNA as the sequencing template. TCRdb's copy holds only in-frame clones and misses some; the assay was immunoSEQ multiplex PCR. This sample comprises around 300,000 clones, none seen once only. Markers including CD4, CD8alpha, NKG2D and NKG2ACE guided sorting of pooled cutaneous lymph node cells. The source material was CD4+ T cells sorted from a lymph node. Receptors originate from a C3H/HeJ mouse with alopecia areata. For this mouse line, the MHC haplotype is H2-k.

This clone has only a few counts. The listed genes are named as in mouse. Read data end 4 residues before the CDR3 end; the end is taken from the germline J gene. Additional DNA sequences in this sample encode the identical CDR3. The chain carries TRBV1 and TRBJ2-7, with TRBD1 matching over 7 bases. The CDR3 sequence is 12 residues long. From germline, CDR1 is NSQYPW and CDR2 LRSPGD (reference sequence). CDR3 bases read: TGCACCTGCAGTGCGGGGACAGAT. Translated, it gives CTCSAGTD. The whole CDR3 protein reads CTCSAGTDEQYF.

This clone has a handful of counts. Mouse names are used for the genes. This CDR3 reads CASRDWGGATGQLYF. The sequenced CDR3 bases are TGTGCCAGCAGGGACTGGGGGGGCGCCACCGGG. V is TRBV13-1 and J is TRBJ2-2, with 13 nucleotides matching TRBD2. Read sequence stops 4 residues before the CDR3 end, and the germline J gene provides the missing end. V shed 5 bases and J 4 bases; nucleotides not matched to a gene: 2. The CDR3 runs to 15 residues. Germline V gene data show CDR1 as NSHNY and CDR2 as SYGAGN.